The entry that follows covers one T cell receptor (beta chain) sequence. Its antigen is undetermined. Data came from immunoSEQ multiplex PCR; TCRdb stores just in-frame clones and leaves some out. This sample carries nearly 11,000 clones, more than 85% of them seen once, and the ten largest clones take roughly an eighth. CDR1 and CDR2 from the germline V gene are MNHNS and SASEGT. Trimming took 2 bases from V and 0 from J, leaving 10 bases between them. CDR3 length: 15 amino acids. The source of the sample is a study of T cells in localized non-small cell lung cancer. The study, taken as a whole, reports: Median detection of top 100 tumor clones in adjacent lung was under 75 clones.

The chain has TRBV6-1 and TRBJ1-1; D uncertain. The sample was peripheral blood, taken before any cancer treatment. This receptor was taken from a male donor at least 60 years old with stage III lung adenocarcinoma. CDR3 amino acids: CASSERRPMNTEAFF. The CDR3 nucleotides read TGTGCCAGCAGTGAAAGAAGGCCCATGAACACTGAAGCTTTCTTT.